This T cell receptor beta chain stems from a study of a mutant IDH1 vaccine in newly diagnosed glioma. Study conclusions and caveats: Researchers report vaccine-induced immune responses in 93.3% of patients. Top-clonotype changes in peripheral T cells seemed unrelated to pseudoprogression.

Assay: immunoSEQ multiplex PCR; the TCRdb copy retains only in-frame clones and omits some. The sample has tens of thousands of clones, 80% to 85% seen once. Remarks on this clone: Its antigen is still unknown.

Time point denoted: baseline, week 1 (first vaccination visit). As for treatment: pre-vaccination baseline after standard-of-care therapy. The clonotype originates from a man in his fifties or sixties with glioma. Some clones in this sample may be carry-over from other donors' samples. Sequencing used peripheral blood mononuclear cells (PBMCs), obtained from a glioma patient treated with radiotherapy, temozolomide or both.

The CDR3 reads CASSLVDPMTDTQYF. In DNA form, the CDR3 reads TGTGCCAGCAGCTTGGTAGACCCTATGACAGATACGCAGTATTTT. V is TRBV5-4 and J is TRBJ2-3; D remains ambiguous. Germline-derived CDR1 and CDR2 are SGHNT and YYREEE (reference sequence). This CDR3 spans 15 amino acids. The V and J ends lost 0 bases and 3 bases respectively, with 11 bases between them.